Listed here are 29 T cell receptor beta chains from one sample, sequenced in a study of blood T cells in healthy people across ages. With a J-beta primer mix and a sample-barcoded 5' primer, a second PCR ran about 7 to 12 cycles. TCRdb recomputed calls from the 5' RACE reads with MiXCR, one row per CDR3 protein. This sample has 550,000 to 700,000 distinct CDR3 sequences, with approximately 25% found just once. Sequencing used blood. All receptors come from a woman in her 70s in good health.

The rearrangement uses TRBV5-1 and TRBJ2-3; 8 bases fit TRBD2. Germline-derived CDR1 and CDR2 are SGHRS and YFSETQ. This CDR3 comprises 17 residues. V trimming: 1 base; J trimming: 2 bases; junction bases outside the gene matches: 9. The CDR3 DNA reads TGCGCCAGCAGCTTGAGAGGCGGGGGGCTGACCACAGATACGCAGTATTTT. This gives the protein CASSLRGGGLTTDTQYF.

Concerning this clonotype itself: The junction departs from germline at one end; a sequencing error may be responsible. The chain joins TRBV5-1 to TRBJ2-1; D is unclear. Germline CDR1 SGHRS, CDR2 YFSETQ. The CDR3 has 13 amino acids. CDR3 in amino acids: CAGSSQTLDEQFF. The CDR3 DNA sequence: TGCGCCGGCAGCTCCCAAACCTTGGATGAGCAGTTCTTC.

This clonotype came up a few times. The chain couples TRBV7-2 to TRBJ2-1; 8 nucleotides agree with TRBD2. The better agreement between TRBJ2-5 and the DNA end casts doubt on the J call. The CDR3 spans 14 residues. Per germline, CDR1 SGHTA and CDR2 FQGNSA. The CDR3 sequence: CASSLRRAGEVQYF. The DNA for the CDR3 is TGTGCCAGCAGCTTACGTCGAGCGGGGGAGGTCCAGTACTTC.

CDR3 amino acids: CASSQDLAETQYF. CDR3 DNA sequence: TGCGCCAGCAGCCAAGATCTGGCCGAGACCCAGTACTTC. The rearrangement uses TRBV4-3 and TRBJ2-5; D is undetermined. Germline V lookup: CDR1 LGHNA, CDR2 YSLEER. Trimming took 0 bases from V and 5 from J, leaving 7 bases between them. The CDR3 sequence is 13 residues long.

The J gene is TRBJ2-5, the V gene TRBV2; D remains ambiguous. Germline V gene lookup returns CDR1 SNHLY and CDR2 FYNNEI. The CDR3 contains 13 residues. The V and J ends lost 1 base and 7 bases respectively, with 10 bases between them. The CDR3 loop is CASSEEALGTQYF. The CDR3 bases are TGTGCCAGCAGTGAAGAGGCTCTGGGGACCCAGTACTTC. The entire variable domain, with the rest obtained from reference TRBV2 and TRBJ2-5, is as follows: EPEVTQTPSHQVTQMGQEVILRCVPISNHLYFYWYRQILGQKVEFLVSFYNNEISEKSEIFDDQFSVERPDGSNFTLKIRSTKLEDSAMYFCASSEEALGTQYFGPGTRLLVL.

This clonotype was picked up a small number of times. The chain's CDR3 is CSRYYEQYF. CDR3 coding DNA: TGCAGCCGTTACTACGAGCAGTACTTC. The rearrangement links TRBV29-1 to TRBJ2-5; no reliable D call. The last part of the DNA fits TRBJ2-7 better; the J call may be wrong. Per the germline V gene, CDR1 is SQVTM and CDR2 is ANQGSEA. The CDR3 extends over 9 amino acids.

This clonotype occurred a few times. This chain links TRBV24-1 with TRBJ2-5; 9 positions agree with TRBD2. This CDR3 region has 16 residues. Germline V CDR1 and CDR2: KGHDR, SFDVKD. V lost 3 bases to trimming and J lost 10 bases; unmatched junction nucleotides: 14. The CDR3 bases are TGTGCCACCAGTGATGGTTCGACTAGCGGCAAGAGAGGCCAGTACTTC. Protein: CATSDGSTSGKRGQYF.

CDR3 sequence reads: CASNLDGRGTDTQYF. CDR3 nucleotide sequence: TGTGCCAGCAATCTCGACGGGAGAGGTACAGATACGCAGTATTTT. This sequence joins TRBV3-1 and TRBJ2-3; D possibly corresponds to TRBD2 (6 bases). CDR3 length: 15 residues. The V gene's germline CDR1 is LGHDT and CDR2 YNNKEL (reference sequence). Trimming left V 7 bases short and J 3 bases short, with 17 bases between.

The CDR3 coding sequence is TGCAGTGCTCGCCAGGGTGTTGCCGGTGATGAGCAGTTCTTC. Protein: CSARQGVAGDEQFF. The chain employs TRBV20-1 and TRBJ2-1; D is perhaps TRBD1 (5 bases). The germline V gene has CDR1 DFQATT and CDR2 SNEGSKA (reference sequence). The CDR3 length is 14 residues. Trimming shortened V by 5 bases and J by 8 bases, and 19 bases separated the two germline ends.

There are a few counts of this clonotype. The CDR3 is CASFAGGGSSYNEQFF. The CDR3 DNA reads TGCGCCAGCTTCGCTGGCGGGGGGTCCTCCTACAATGAGCAGTTCTTC. The genes are TRBV5-1 and TRBJ2-1; TRBD2 agrees at 8 bases. This CDR3 is built from 16 residues. V shed 7 bases and J 0 bases; nucleotides not matched to a gene: 9. The germline CDR1 and CDR2 sequences are SGHRS and YFSETQ.

This clonotype has a handful of counts. The chain has TRBV4-3 and TRBJ1-6, with a possible D match to TRBD1 (5 bases). The germline V gene encodes CDR1 LGHNA and CDR2 YSLEER. There are 15 residues in the CDR3. Trimming removed 0 bases at V and 9 bases at J, with 12 bases between. The CDR3 spells CASSQDIARASPLHF. CDR3 nucleotides: TGCGCCAGCAGCCAAGATATAGCCAGGGCTTCACCCCTCCACTTT.

As to this clonotype: No conserved phenylalanine or tryptophan is present at the end of the CDR3, so a read error is the likely explanation. CDR3 nucleotide sequence: TGCAGTGCTAGAGATATCCGAGGACAGGGGGCCTACGAGCAGTACCTC. It translates to CSARDIRGQGAYEQYL. The chain joins TRBV20-1 to TRBJ2-5; the match to TRBD1 covers 10 bases. With the DNA end fitting TRBJ2-7 better, the J assignment may be wrong. The CDR3 has 16 amino acids. Germline CDR1 reads DFQATT; CDR2 reads SNEGSKA (reference sequence).

The chain uses TRBV20-1 and TRBJ2-5, with no clear D. CDR1 and CDR2 from the germline V gene are DFQATT and SNEGSKA (reference sequence). With 0 bases removed from V and 5 bases from J, the gap between germline ends came to 10 bases. This CDR3 is 13 amino acids long. The CDR3 loop is CSARELPLETQYF. CDR3 coding DNA: TGCAGTGCTAGAGAGCTACCCTTGGAGACCCAGTACTTC.

The gene calls are TRBV5-1 and TRBJ2-7; D call uncertain. Germline V CDR1 and CDR2: SGHRS, YFSETQ. The CDR3 runs 15 residues. Trimming pared 0 bases from V and 6 bases from J, leaving 16 bases between. Here the CDR3 reads CASSLAGPRVGEQYF. For the CDR3, the DNA is TGCGCCAGCAGCTTGGCCGGGCCCCGGGTCGGCGAGCAGTACTTC.

J is TRBJ2-5 and V is TRBV7-2, with no clear D. V was shortened by 0 bases and J by 1 base, with 6 bases between the two germline ends. The germline gives CDR1 SGHTA, CDR2 FQGNSA. The CDR3 sequence is 14 residues long. The CDR3 loop reads CASSLAWGQETQYF. CDR3 sequence (DNA): TGTGCCAGCAGCTTAGCGTGGGGCCAAGAGACCCAGTACTTC.

The chain carries TRBV6-6 and TRBJ2-7; no clear D. The germline V and J ends were trimmed by 5 bases and 4 bases, with 15 bases remaining between them. Germline assignment: CDR1 MNHNY and CDR2 SVGAGI (reference sequence). The CDR3 sequence is 14 residues long. The DNA for the CDR3 is TGTGCCAGCAGTGATTCCGGTGAGACTTACGAGCAGTACTTC. Its translation: CASSDSGETYEQYF.

This clonotype has more than one count but fewer than ten. This chain links TRBV11-1 with TRBJ1-6, with no clear D. Germline CDR1 and CDR2: SGHAT and FQDESV (reference sequence). This CDR3 spans 13 amino acids. Between the trimmed V and J ends, which lost 6 bases and 13 bases, there was a span of 16 bases. The CDR3 loop is CASSSNPQTPLHF. The DNA of the CDR3 is TGTGCCAGCAGTTCAAACCCCCAAACGCCCCTCCACTTT.

This clonotype has only a few counts. CDR3 residues: CASSQAGYTEKLFF. DNA of the CDR3: TGTGCCAGCAGCCAAGCGGGCTACACTGAAAAACTGTTTTTT. The chain employs TRBV3-1 and TRBJ1-4; D gene unclear. Germline CDR1 is LGHDT and CDR2 is YNNKEL (reference sequence). V lost 1 base and J lost 7, with 10 bases in between. The CDR3 is 14 amino acids.

This chain joins TRBV6-2 or TRBV6-3 and TRBJ2-1, with a weak D call TRBD2 (5 bases). V was clipped by 2 bases and J by 12 bases, with 11 bases between them. The germline gives CDR1 MNHEY, CDR2 SVGEGT. CDR3 size: 12 residues. The CDR3 bases are TGTGCCAGCAGTTACCTAGCCGTCGGGCAGTTCTTC. Protein product: CASSYLAVGQFF.

The rearrangement links TRBV5-1 to TRBJ1-4; a possible D gene is TRBD1 (6 bases). The CDR3 has 16 amino acids. Trimming cost V 4 bases and J 2 bases, with 15 bases left between them. The germline gives CDR1 SGHRS, CDR2 YFSETQ. CDR3 sequence: CASSRQGTGTNEKLFF. Here the CDR3 DNA reads TGCGCCAGCAGCCGGCAGGGGACCGGGACTAATGAAAAACTGTTTTTT.

This chain links TRBV12-3 or TRBV12-4 with TRBJ1-4; 10 nucleotides line up with TRBD1. The CDR3 consists of 15 residues. The J segment lost 7 bases and the V segment lost 5 bases, leaving 7 bases of the junction unmatched. CDR3 residues: CASSPRQGAGEKLFF. CDR3 nucleotide sequence: TGTGCCAGCAGTCCCCGACAGGGGGCGGGTGAAAAACTGTTTTTT.

This clonotype was picked up a small number of times. The chain is built from TRBV12-5 and TRBJ1-3; D is unresolved. CDR1 and CDR2 (germline): LGHNT, FRNRAP. Trimming stripped 3 bases from V and 8 bases from J, with 2 bases between. The CDR3 loop spans 10 amino acids. CDR3 in DNA: TGTGCTAGTGGTTTTCACACCATATATTTT. It translates to CASGFHTIYF. The full variable domain, in which reference TRBV12-5 and TRBJ1-3 provide the parts outside the CDR3, is DARVTQTPRHKVTEMGQEVTMRCQPILGHNTVFWYRQTMMQGLELLAYFRNRAPLDDSGMPKDRFSAEMPDATLATLKIQPSEPRDSAVYFCASGFHTIYFGEGSWLTVV.

This clonotype has a handful of counts. The chain combines TRBV5-1 with TRBJ2-3; D might be TRBD1 (6 bases). This CDR3 has 15 residues. Trimming took 4 bases from V and 0 from J, leaving 12 bases between them. The germline V gene encodes CDR1 SGHRS and CDR2 YFSETQ. In nucleotides, the CDR3 is TGCGCCAGCAGCACACAGGGAACTAGCACAGATACGCAGTATTTT. Protein sequence: CASSTQGTSTDTQYF.

The CDR3 here is CASSDKGTEAGNTIYF. In DNA form, the CDR3 reads TGTGCCAGCAGCGACAAAGGGACAGAAGCTGGAAACACCATATATTTT. J is TRBJ1-3 and V is TRBV7-2, with TRBD1 identical over 7 bases. V trimming: 5 bases; J trimming: 2 bases; junction bases outside the gene matches: 9. The V gene's germline CDR1 is SGHTA and CDR2 FQGNSA. The CDR3 has 16 residues.

The chain has TRBV20-1 and TRBJ2-5; 9 bases are a match to TRBD2. CDR3 length: 14 residues. J was trimmed by 4 bases and V by 6 bases; bases with no gene match: 9. CDR1 is DFQATT, CDR2 SNEGSKA, per germline (reference sequence). CDR3 sequence (DNA): TGCAGTGCGAGCAGCGGGGGGTTCGGAGAGACCCAGTACTTC. Translated, it gives CSASSGGFGETQYF.

The table lists this clonotype with a few counts. V is TRBV7-8 and J is TRBJ2-5; D ambiguous. The last part of the DNA fits TRBJ2-7 better; the J call may be wrong. The CDR3 runs 13 residues. Germline V gives CDR1 SGHVS, CDR2 FQNEAQ. The CDR3 region has the DNA TGTGCCAGCAGCTTAAGCTGGGCCTACGAGCAGTACTTC. This sequence encodes CASSLSWAYEQYF.

This clonotype has just a few counts. One junction end disagrees with the germline gene, perhaps due to a read error. The chain employs TRBV27 and TRBJ2-3, with D maybe TRBD2 (5 bases). CDR1 is MNHEY and CDR2 is SMNVEV in the germline V gene (reference sequence). This CDR3 spans 15 amino acids. The CDR3 DNA reads TGTGCCAGTCAACTGGCCCTCTCTAGCACAGATACGCGGTATTTT. Translating it yields CASQLALSSTDTRYF.

This rearrangement joins TRBV4-3 to TRBJ2-4, with 13 bases lining up with TRBD2. Trimming removed 1 base from V and 0 bases from J; junction bases left unmatched: 6. This CDR3 is 19 amino acids long. Germline CDR1 is LGHNA and CDR2 is YSLEER. The CDR3 coding sequence is TGCGCCAGCAGCCAAGCAGGACTAGCGGGAGCCTTAGCCAAAAACATTCAGTACTTC. Translated: CASSQAGLAGALAKNIQYF.

This clonotype was observed a handful of times. The chain couples TRBV4-1 to TRBJ1-1; D remains ambiguous. The ends were cut back, 0 bases at V and 1 base at J, with 9 bases in the middle. CDR3 length: 15 residues. Germline CDR1 reads MGHRA; CDR2 reads YSYEKL. CDR3: CASSQDLSENTEAFF. CDR3 nucleotides: TGCGCCAGCAGCCAAGATTTGTCGGAGAACACTGAAGCTTTCTTT.